This T cell receptor beta chain appears in the sequencing data of a study of blood T cells in healthy people across ages (dated by TCRdb to between 2014 and 2017). Regarding the complete study: In model experiments, template switching captured roughly one uniquely barcoded TCR beta cDNA molecule for every two T cells. Age-related changes in TCR beta repertoire diversity were measured in the study by deep sequencing normalized with unique cDNA molecular identifiers. The donors were split into four age groups: young (average around 17 years), middle-aged (roughly 39), aged (more than 55) and long-lived (approximately 80). Using the same blood draw, the study looked at two additional independent replicas of 1 million unique cDNA reads for two donors, one aged 18 to 30 and the other aged 80 or older.

The roughly 42 donors, aged about 6 to 100 years, were systemically healthy Caucasian individuals from Russia. Each donor gave 8.5 to 10 milliliters of peripheral blood, collected into EDTA-treated Vacutainer tubes. Ficoll-Paque density-gradient centrifugation was used to isolate PBMCs, with at least 7 million obtained per sample. Total RNA, at least 5 micrograms per sample, was extracted from PBMCs with Trizol reagent. For every donor, an aliquot of PBMCs went through flow cytometry to measure the percentages of naive CD45RAhigh/CD27high T cells. This clonotype was detected a few times. Its recognized antigen is unknown. Base qualities are not recorded, but no much larger clone differs from it by a single base. The V and J ends are trimmed by 6 bases and 2 bases, leaving 16 bases between them. Looking up the germline V gene yields CDR1 SGHTA and CDR2 FQGTGA. Including cysteine and phenylalanine, the CDR3 has 16 amino acids. CDR3 DNA is the only sequence kept; it has 48 bases, read in frame from the first base.

Library prep was done by 5' RACE. Sequencing took place on an Illumina HiSeq 2500. A second 7 to 11 cycle PCR used a sample-barcoded 5' primer and a J-beta primer mix. A template-switch 5' adaptor carrying 12 random nucleotides introduced a unique molecular identifier onto each TCR beta cDNA molecule. Each sample yielded at least 2.5 million CDR3-containing paired-end reads. First-strand cDNA was synthesized from all RNA with the Mint cDNA synthesis kit, primed by a TRBC-specific oligonucleotide. Following uracil-DNA glycosylase treatment, all cDNA underwent a first 18-cycle PCR with the universal primers M1SS and BC2_uni_R. From the authors' description of their analysis: For normalization, 1 million high-quality reads, each with a distinct molecular identifier, were randomly selected from each sample. Reads sharing molecular identifiers were discarded rather than binned into consensus sequences. MiTCR, set to a Q25 quality threshold and the strictest error-elimination algorithm, was used for CDR3 identification, clonotype clustering and error correction. Lower-bound total TCR beta diversity was estimated with a nonparametric unseen species model using Euler transformation. The raw public reads went through TCRdb reprocessing: fastp at Q25, MiXCR clone calling, in-frame beta chains kept. Rows with one shared CDR3 protein collapse into an entry with the most common genes and DNA. TCRdb, not the authors, supplied the V and J calls. This sample is represented by 500,000 to 650,000 distinct CDR3 sequences; approximately 26% of them were singletons. The ten largest clones represent approximately 3.7% of the sample.

Study-wide conclusions, independent of this receptor: The percentage of naive T cells measured by flow cytometry correlated strongly with observed TCR beta diversity. Because profiling used bulk unsorted PBMCs, naive and antigen-experienced compartments could not be compared conclusively. The long-lived group showed more naive CD4+ T cells, fewer expanded clones and increased TCR diversity than the aged group, suggesting age selection. Estimates of total diversity based on one million sequenced T cells were regarded as lower bounds and as underestimates. As age increased, observed TCR beta diversity per million T cells dropped in a roughly linear way, and a significant reduction was already evident by age 40. Because donor CMV infection status was unknown, age-related changes in expanded clonotypes were potentially confounded.

These same records also appear under a second study, on T cells of mothers and their children. The second paper states: Nine systemically healthy Caucasian individuals served as donors, namely three mothers together with their six children. cDNA synthesis used all of the extracted RNA, with 1.5 ug of RNA in each 15 ul reaction. In the second PCR, the M1S primer added sample barcodes and 2-4 random nucleotides. More than 8 million TCR beta CDR3 reads were obtained from each mother, and millions of reads were obtained from each child. TCR recombination output is similarly shaped by thymic selection in related and unrelated pairs, with a minor effect exerted by inherited differences. Normalized repertoire overlap in related mother-child pairs was always slightly higher than in unrelated mother-child pairs, but the difference was never significant. With a sensitivity of approximately 96 clones per million clonotypes, no persistent microchimeric T cell clones were detected. The study used deep NGS to compare TCR beta repertoires of mothers and children, seeking features distinguishing related mother-child pairs from unrelated individuals. Mothers averaged about 40 +/- 4 years of age and children averaged around 10 +/- 4 years. After adapters were ligated using NEBNext reagents, the libraries underwent 100+100 nt paired-end sequencing on an Illumina HiSeq 2000. To avoid cross-contamination, the mother libraries and the child libraries were prepared a month apart and sequenced in separate runs. Each donor had between about 450,000 and 2,100,000 distinct TCR beta clonotypes identified. Naive TCR beta clonotypes were estimated from low-frequency clonotypes matched to each donor's FACS-determined naive share, without sorting.

This clonotype was sampled from a boy between 2 and 10 years old in good health. The specimen sequenced was blood. The V and J genes are TRBV7-3 and TRBJ2-2; perhaps TRBD1 is the D gene, with 5 bases matching. CDR3 region: CASSPNRQTNTGELFF. The DNA sequence reads TGTGCCAGCAGTCCTAACAGACAGACTAACACCGGGGAGCTGTTTTTT. This CDR3, with the reference TRBV7-3 and TRBJ2-2 proteins standing in past its ends, gives the full variable domain GAGVSQTPSNKVTEKGKYVELRCDPISGHTALYWYRQSLGQGPEFLIYFQGTGAADDSGLPNDRFFAVRPEGSVSTLKIQRTERGDSAVYLCASSPNRQTNTGELFFGEGSRLTVL.